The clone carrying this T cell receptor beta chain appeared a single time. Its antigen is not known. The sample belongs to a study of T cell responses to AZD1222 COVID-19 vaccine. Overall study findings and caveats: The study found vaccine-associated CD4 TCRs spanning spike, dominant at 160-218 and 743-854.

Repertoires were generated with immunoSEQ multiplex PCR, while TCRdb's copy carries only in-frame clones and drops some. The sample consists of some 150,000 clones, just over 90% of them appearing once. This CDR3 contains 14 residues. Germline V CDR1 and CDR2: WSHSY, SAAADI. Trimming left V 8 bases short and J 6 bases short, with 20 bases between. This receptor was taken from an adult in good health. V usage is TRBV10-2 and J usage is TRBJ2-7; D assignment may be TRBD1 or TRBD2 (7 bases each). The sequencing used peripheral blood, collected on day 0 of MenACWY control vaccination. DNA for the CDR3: TGCGCCAGCGGGGGGGCGACAGGGAGGCGCGAGCAGTACTTC. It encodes CASGGATGRREQYF.